These 22 T cell receptor beta chains came from one sample sequenced in a study of CD8+CD57+ T cells in acquired aplastic anemia. It was genomic DNA that served as the template for profiling TCR beta VDJ and CDR3. MiXCR, run by TCRdb on the reads, gives a single entry per CDR3 protein. The sample records about 220,000 distinct CDR3 sequences, 34% being singletons. Sequenced input: sorted CD4+, CD8+, or CD8+CD57+ T cells (not recorded which) from PBMCs. The receptors derive from a human donor in good health, serving as a control.

The chain combines TRBV6-1 with TRBJ2-5; no clear D gene. Germline values: CDR1 MNHNS, CDR2 SASEGT. This CDR3 spans 14 amino acids. V was trimmed by 8 bases and J by 3 bases, leaving 16 bases between them. The CDR3 spells CASYPNAEEETQYF. In DNA form, the CDR3 reads TGTGCCAGCTACCCCAATGCCGAGGAAGAGACCCAGTACTTC.

Ten or more counts support this clonotype. The chain carries TRBV19 and TRBJ1-2, with TRBD1 identical over 9 bases. This CDR3 region has 15 residues. V trimming: 3 bases; J trimming: 7 bases; junction bases outside the gene matches: 9. From germline, CDR1 is LNHDA and CDR2 SQIVND (reference sequence). The DNA of the CDR3 is TGTGCCAGTAGTATGGACAGGGGAGGCTCGGGTGGCTACACCTTC. Its translation is CASSMDRGGSGGYTF.

The table lists this clonotype with many counts. This rearrangement joins TRBV19 to TRBJ1-4, with TRBD1 as a possible D gene (6 bases). This CDR3 has 14 residues. The V end was cut by 7 bases, the J end by 3 bases, with 12 bases between. The V gene's germline CDR1 is LNHDA and CDR2 SQIVND (reference sequence). As DNA, the CDR3 is TGTGCCAGTAACCGGCAGGGGCCTAATGAAAAACTGTTTTTT. Its translation is CASNRQGPNEKLFF.

This clonotype came up a few times. This CDR3 is CASRFRASFNEQFF. The CDR3 DNA reads TGTGCCAGCAGGTTTAGAGCCAGTTTTAATGAGCAGTTCTTC. This sequence joins TRBV12-3 or TRBV12-4 and TRBJ2-1; D gene uncertain. The CDR3 covers 14 residues. Trimming cost V 6 bases and J 7 bases, with 16 bases left between them.

This clonotype was found many times. The CDR3 sequence: CASSRDNSYEQYF. The CDR3, as DNA: TGTGCCAGTAGCCGGGACAACTCCTACGAGCAGTACTTC. V usage is TRBV19 and J usage is TRBJ2-7, with D possibly TRBD1 on 6 matching bases. With 6 bases removed from V and 0 bases from J, the gap between germline ends came to 9 bases. CDR1 and CDR2 from the germline V gene are LNHDA and SQIVND (reference sequence). CDR3 size: 13 residues.

This clonotype was seen a few times. V usage is TRBV12-3 or TRBV12-4 and J usage is TRBJ2-3; weak D call: TRBD1 (6 bases). There are 14 residues in the CDR3. Trimming shortened V by 4 bases and J by 0 bases, and 8 bases separated the two germline ends. CDR3 bases: TGTGCCAGCAGTTGGGGGCCTAGCACAGATACGCAGTATTTT. Translated, it gives CASSWGPSTDTQYF.

The chain links TRBV6-1 to TRBJ1-1; D is ambiguous. The CDR3 consists of 12 residues. CDR1 is MNHNS and CDR2 is SASEGT in the germline V gene. With 6 bases removed from V and 9 bases from J, the gap between germline ends came to 14 bases. The CDR3 is CASRGAQSKAFF. The DNA for the CDR3 is TGTGCCAGCAGGGGAGCGCAGTCAAAAGCTTTCTTT.

This clonotype was detected a few times. The rearrangement uses TRBV7-2 and TRBJ2-1; 11 bases align to TRBD2. The junction had 9 bases not matched to a gene; V was cut back by 0 bases and J by 8 bases. Germline V lookup: CDR1 SGHTA, CDR2 FQGNSA. This CDR3 has 17 amino acids. CDR3 coding DNA: TGTGCCAGCAGCTTAGCCCAGACTAGCGGGATTAAGTATGAGCAGTTCTTC. This translates into CASSLAQTSGIKYEQFF.

V and J are TRBV5-8 and TRBJ1-2; D not certain. The CDR3 is 12 amino acids. V was shortened by 3 bases and J by 5 bases, with 8 bases between the two germline ends. In germline, CDR1 is SGHTS, CDR2 YDEGEE. CDR3 sequence: CASSSTEYGYTF. Here the CDR3 DNA reads TGTGCCAGCAGCTCGACGGAGTATGGCTACACCTTC.

This clonotype was picked up many times. This sequence joins TRBV10-3 and TRBJ2-3, with 12 bases lining up with TRBD2. The CDR3 is 15 amino acids. V lost 6 bases to trimming and J lost 3 bases; unmatched junction nucleotides: 4. Germline CDR1 ENHRY, CDR2 SYGVKD. Here the CDR3 DNA reads TGTGCCATCAGCGGACTAGCGGGGAAAACAGATACGCAGTATTTT. Translated, it gives CAISGLAGKTDTQYF.

In DNA form, the CDR3 reads TGTGCCAGCAGTGGAGTTACTAGCACAGATACGCAGTATTTT. Encoded protein: CASSGVTSTDTQYF. The rearrangement links TRBV2 to TRBJ2-3; D gene uncertain. V lost 4 bases and J lost 0, with 8 bases in between. The germline V gene encodes CDR1 SNHLY and CDR2 FYNNEI. CDR3 length equals 14 residues.

This clonotype has more than one count but fewer than ten. One base away lies a much larger clone, so this may be a sequencing read error. The chain employs TRBV7-9 and TRBJ2-7; 7 nucleotides align to TRBD1. The V and J ends lost 7 bases and 7 bases, in that order; junction bases with no gene match: 7. The CDR3 loop spans 12 amino acids. Germline values: CDR1 SEHNR, CDR2 FQNEAQ (reference sequence). The CDR3: CASKGAGGEQYF. CDR3 sequence (DNA): TGTGCCAGCAAGGGGGCAGGCGGTGAGCAGTACTTC.

This clonotype has more than one count but fewer than ten. The chain combines TRBV20-1 with TRBJ1-3; tentatively, D is TRBD1 (6 bases). Trimming removed 0 bases at V and 4 bases at J, with 13 bases between. The CDR3 consists of 15 residues. Germline V lookup: CDR1 DFQATT, CDR2 SNEGSKA (reference sequence). The CDR3 sequence: CSAREAGARGNTIYF. In DNA form, the CDR3 reads TGCAGTGCTAGAGAGGCGGGGGCGCGGGGAAACACCATATATTTT.

Worth noting for this clonotype: This may arise from a read error, as a much more abundant clone is one base away. The rearrangement links TRBV5-1 to TRBJ2-7; possibly TRBD2 for D (5 bases). The CDR3 runs to 11 residues. Germline V gives CDR1 SGHRS, CDR2 YFSETQ. In DNA form, the CDR3 reads TGCGCCAGCAGCTACGGAGGAGGACGGCAATTC. Translated: CASSYGGGRQF.

The rearrangement uses TRBV24-1 and TRBJ2-1; TRBD2 matches 10 bases. J lost 6 bases, V lost 3 bases, and 10 bases had no gene match. The CDR3 extends over 17 amino acids. Per germline, CDR1 KGHDR and CDR2 SFDVKD. The CDR3, as DNA: TGTGCCACCAGTGATCATCCGGGGACTAGCGATAGCAATGAGCAGTTCTTC. Translation: CATSDHPGTSDSNEQFF.

The J gene is TRBJ2-7, the V gene TRBV2; no reliable D call. Germline V lookup: CDR1 SNHLY, CDR2 FYNNEI. The CDR3 runs to 11 residues. V shed 6 bases and J shed 3 bases, with 6 bases lying between them. The CDR3 bases are TGTGCCAGCAGGGATGTCTACGAGCAGTACTTC. Translating it yields CASRDVYEQYF.

Many counts were recorded for this clonotype. In nucleotides, the CDR3 is TGCAGCGCCCGGCCTACAGGGGGCCGAACTGAAGCTTTCTTT. Translation gives CSARPTGGRTEAFF. The chain combines TRBV29-1 with TRBJ1-1; 9 bases map to TRBD1. The CDR3 extends over 14 amino acids. J lost 5 bases, V lost 7 bases, and 11 bases had no gene match. The germline CDR1 and CDR2 sequences are SQVTM and ANQGSEA.

This clonotype has ten or more counts. This chain connects TRBV7-9 to TRBJ2-5; TRBD1 agrees at 9 bases. Germline V gives CDR1 SEHNR, CDR2 FQNEAQ (reference sequence). After removal of 5 bases from V and 4 bases from J, the junction contained 14 bases not matched to a gene. The CDR3 is 17 residues long. CDR3 in amino acids: CASSTTPGTGIGETQYF. DNA for the CDR3: TGTGCCAGCAGCACCACCCCCGGGACAGGGATAGGAGAGACCCAGTACTTC.

The table lists this clonotype with a few counts. The chain has TRBV30 and TRBJ1-5; maybe TRBD1 (5 bases). The CDR3 spans 14 residues. Germline V gene lookup returns CDR1 GTSNPN and CDR2 SVGIG (reference sequence). Trimming pared 0 bases from V and 7 bases from J, leaving 13 bases between. The CDR3 bases are TGTGCCTGGAGTGTCTCAGGGTGGGAACAGCCCCAGCATTTT. Translation gives CAWSVSGWEQPQHF. The full variable domain, its missing parts supplied by reference TRBV30 and TRBJ1-5, is SQTIHQWPATLVQPVGSPLSLECTVEGTSNPNLYWYRQAAGRGLQLLFYSVGIGQISSEVPQNLSASRPQDRQFILSSKKLLLSDSGFYLCAWSVSGWEQPQHFGDGTRLSIL.

This clonotype was counted ten times or more. The chain employs TRBV20-1 and TRBJ2-7; 8 bases match TRBD1. CDR3 size: 13 residues. Trimming cost V 5 bases and J 7 bases; bases outside gene matches: 10. The V gene's germline CDR1 is DFQATT and CDR2 SNEGSKA (reference sequence). CDR3 sequence: CSASQGAPREQYF. CDR3 sequence (DNA): TGCAGTGCTTCCCAGGGGGCGCCGCGAGAGCAGTACTTC.

The gene calls are TRBV15 and TRBJ2-5; the D gene is possibly TRBD2 (5 bases). CDR3 length: 16 amino acids. Trimming took 0 bases from V and 2 from J, leaving 13 bases between them. The germline V gene encodes CDR1 LNHNV and CDR2 YYDKDF (reference sequence). CDR3 sequence (DNA): TGTGCCACCAGCAGAGATCGGACTGACGGGCAAGAGACCCAGTACTTC. This translates into CATSRDRTDGQETQYF.

The chain combines TRBV18 with TRBJ1-2, with 9 bases identical to TRBD1. The germline gives CDR1 KGHSH, CDR2 LQKENI. The CDR3 runs to 14 residues. The J segment lost 7 bases and the V segment lost 1 base, leaving 4 bases of the junction unmatched. The CDR3 spells CASSPQTGGGGYTF. The CDR3 bases are TGTGCCAGCTCACCACAAACAGGGGGCGGTGGCTACACCTTC.